Sequencing of this TCR beta chain was carried out in a study of blood T cell repertoires in COVID-19. Repertoires were generated with immunoSEQ multiplex PCR, while TCRdb's copy carries only in-frame clones and drops some. The table has 80,000 to 130,000 clones, roughly 86% seen once. The TCR originated in a woman in her sixties or seventies with acute or convalescent COVID-19. Material for sequencing was peripheral blood.

CDR3 in amino acids: CASSIIGTVNTEAFF. The CDR3 DNA sequence: TGTGCCAGTAGTATCATAGGGACAGTGAACACTGAAGCTTTCTTT. J is TRBJ1-1 and V is TRBV19; 7 nucleotides agree with TRBD1. The CDR3 contains 15 residues. Per germline, CDR1 LNHDA and CDR2 SQIVND (reference sequence). The V segment lost 3 bases and the J segment 0 bases; nucleotides outside the gene matches: 4.